This T cell receptor (beta chain) came from a study of tumor-infiltrating lymphocytes in primary liver carcinoma. Looking at the study overall: Surgical resection treated primary liver carcinoma in the patients. Maximum tumor diameters ranged from roughly 4.2 to 10 cm, stage T1-T3 N0M0.

A primer matching the constant region was used to make TCR beta cDNA from around 460 ng of total RNA. For TCR beta, libraries were produced by three nested multiplex PCR rounds using slightly modified ARM-PCR. Running approximately 10 cycles apiece, the first two PCR rounds relied on TRBV1-TRBV30 forward primers together with a C-beta reverse primer. TCRdb reprocessed the multiplex PCR reads via MiXCR and lists one record per CDR3 protein. The sample holds approximately 330,000 distinct CDR3 sequences, less than 75% seen once. They got blood RNA out of unsorted whole blood and also pulled out germline DNA. V was shortened by 6 bases and J by 5 bases, with 16 bases between the two germline ends. The CDR3 sequence is 14 residues long. Germline CDR1 MNHNS, CDR2 SASEGT.

The sequence came from a man in his forties with primary liver carcinoma and hepatitis B virus infection. The chain has TRBV6-1 and TRBJ2-5, with D possibly being TRBD1 (5 bases). Sequenced: peripheral blood. CDR3 residues: CASRIGAVGETQYF. The CDR3 coding sequence is TGTGCCAGCAGGATAGGGGCGGTTGGGGAGACCCAGTACTTC.